Listed here are 20 T cell receptor beta chains from one sample, sequenced in a study of CD8 T cells in Susac syndrome. When the RNA was reverse transcribed, random hexamers were used with an input of roughly 0.45 to 1 ug. Via MiXCR, TCRdb re-called the immunoSEQ multiplex PCR reads, giving one row per CDR3 protein. This table holds about 200,000 distinct CDR3 sequences, around 90% found once. The source material was CD4+ T cells from PBMCs. Receptors were obtained from a human donor with Susac syndrome.

J is TRBJ1-1 and V is TRBV18, with D maybe TRBD1 (5 bases). Germline V gene data show CDR1 as KGHSH and CDR2 as LQKENI. This CDR3 has 15 amino acids. Deletions cut 2 bases from V and 4 bases from J, with 14 bases between. The CDR3 here is CASSPVRPGGTEAFF. CDR3 DNA: TGTGCCAGCTCACCAGTCAGGCCCGGGGGCACTGAAGCTTTCTTT.

The J gene is TRBJ2-5, the V gene TRBV4-1; D not resolved. The CDR3 loop spans 14 amino acids. V gave up 0 bases and J gave up 5 bases, with 10 bases separating them. Germline V gene sequence: CDR1 MGHRA, CDR2 YSYEKL. The CDR3 loop reads CASSQDKSFETQYF. The CDR3 DNA reads TGCGCCAGCAGCCAAGATAAAAGCTTCGAGACCCAGTACTTC.

The chain employs TRBV7-9 and TRBJ2-1, with D tentatively TRBD1 (6 bases). Between the trimmed V and J ends, which lost 7 bases and 5 bases, there was a span of 24 bases. Germline CDR1 is SEHNR and CDR2 is FQNEAQ (reference sequence). This CDR3 contains 17 residues. CDR3 coding DNA: TGTGCCAGCATCATCCTTACCGGTCGGACAGCAGACAATGAGCAGTTCTTC. Translated, it gives CASIILTGRTADNEQFF.

This clonotype came up once. V is TRBV5-5 and J is TRBJ2-5, with TRBD1 matching 7 bases. Looked up from germline, CDR1 is SGHKS and CDR2 is YYEKEE (reference sequence). The CDR3 has 14 residues. V lost 1 base and J lost 5; bases outside the gene matches: 5. The CDR3 loop is CASSLNQGVETQYF. The CDR3 DNA sequence: TGTGCCAGCAGCTTGAACCAGGGGGTCGAGACCCAGTACTTC.

The chain joins TRBV4-2 to TRBJ1-1; D ambiguous. Germline V CDR1 and CDR2: LGHNA, YNFKEQ. CDR3 length: 16 residues. V shed 0 bases and J shed 1 base, with 12 bases lying between them. CDR3 protein: CASSQDFPSTNTEAFF. The CDR3 region has the DNA TGTGCCAGCAGCCAAGACTTCCCCAGCACGAACACTGAAGCTTTCTTT.

V usage is TRBV7-3 and J usage is TRBJ2-5; 12 bases align to TRBD2. Germline V gene sequence: CDR1 SGHTA, CDR2 FQGTGA. V lost 6 bases and J lost 5; bases outside the gene matches: 7. The CDR3 runs 15 residues. CDR3 sequence reads: CASRTSGSSVETQYF. For the CDR3, the DNA is TGTGCCAGCAGGACTAGCGGGAGTTCAGTGGAGACCCAGTACTTC.

In its sample, this clonotype was seen a few times. V is TRBV28 and J is TRBJ1-5; D ambiguous. V was cut by 4 bases and J by 0 bases, with 4 bases left in between. This CDR3 is 13 amino acids long. From germline, CDR1 is MDHEN and CDR2 SYDVKM. DNA for the CDR3: TGTGCCAGCAGTTCTAGTAGCAATCAGCCCCAGCATTTT. This codes for CASSSSSNQPQHF.

This clonotype occurred a few times. The chain has TRBV7-9 and TRBJ2-3; no clear D. The CDR3 contains 12 residues. Trimming took off 5 bases at V and 6 bases at J, with 9 bases between the two ends. In germline, CDR1 is SEHNR, CDR2 FQNEAQ (reference sequence). The CDR3 sequence: CASSLGVDTQYF. CDR3 nucleotide sequence: TGTGCCAGCAGCCTTGGCGTCGATACGCAGTATTTT.

The chain couples TRBV11-2 to TRBJ2-7; TRBD2 matches 12 bases. Germline trimming cut 5 bases from V and 3 bases from J; bases unmatched to any gene: 2. Germline loops: CDR1 SGHAT, CDR2 FQNNGV. The CDR3 runs 14 residues. CDR3 in DNA: TGTGCCAGCAGCAGACTAGCGGGAGTCTACGAGCAGTACTTC. Protein: CASSRLAGVYEQYF.

The V gene is TRBV28, the J gene TRBJ2-4; 7 nucleotides agree with TRBD2. There are 17 residues in the CDR3. With V trimmed by 7 bases and J by 1 base, 13 bases remained unmatched. CDR1 MDHEN and CDR2 SYDVKM come from the germline V gene. CDR3 bases: TGTGCCAGCATCGAGGCGGGGGTCCCGGAGGCCAAAAACATTCAGTACTTC. Translated, it gives CASIEAGVPEAKNIQYF.

This sequence joins TRBV29-1 and TRBJ2-1; 8 bases align to TRBD2. CDR1 SQVTM and CDR2 ANQGSEA come from the germline V gene. V gave up 7 bases and J gave up 4 bases; unmatched junction bases: 6. The CDR3 length is 13 residues. The CDR3 DNA follows: TGCAGCGGGAGAGTAGCGGGGTACAATGAGCAGTTCTTC. As protein: CSGRVAGYNEQFF.

This clonotype was found once. V is TRBV18 and J is TRBJ1-5, with D uncertain. The germline gives CDR1 KGHSH, CDR2 LQKENI. CDR3 length: 16 amino acids. The V gene lost 3 bases and the J gene lost 6 bases, with 18 bases spanning the gap. As DNA, the CDR3 is TGTGCCAGCTCACCGTCCCCATCGCCCGGGATTCAGCCCCAGCATTTT. It translates to CASSPSPSPGIQPQHF.

This chain links TRBV5-1 with TRBJ2-2, with D hard to call. The germline V gene has CDR1 SGHRS and CDR2 YFSETQ. The ends were cut back, 5 bases at V and 1 base at J, with 12 bases in the middle. This CDR3 has 15 residues. The CDR3 reads CASRLALENTGELFF. The CDR3 region has the DNA TGCGCCAGCAGATTAGCCCTAGAGAACACCGGGGAGCTGTTTTTT.

This chain connects TRBV3-1 to TRBJ2-7, with TRBD1 identical over 12 bases. After removal of 5 bases from V and 6 bases from J, the junction contained 5 bases not matched to a gene. CDR1 is LGHDT and CDR2 is YNNKEL in the germline V gene (reference sequence). CDR3 size: 14 residues. For the CDR3, the DNA is TGTGCCAGCAGCTCCGGGACAGGGGGCCTCGAGCAGTACTTC. Protein sequence: CASSSGTGGLEQYF.

The chain recombines TRBV30 with TRBJ2-2, with D unresolved. The germline CDR1 and CDR2 sequences are GTSNPN and SVGIG (reference sequence). Trimming left V 4 bases short and J 0 bases short, with 3 bases between. The CDR3 totals 12 residues. The CDR3 nucleotides are TGTGCCTGGATTTCGAACACCGGGGAGCTGTTTTTT. It yields the protein CAWISNTGELFF.

This CDR3 is CASRIGDVRDTQYF. Written as DNA, the CDR3 is TGCGCCAGCAGGATAGGGGACGTAAGAGATACGCAGTATTTT. The rearrangement uses TRBV5-1 and TRBJ2-3, with D perhaps matching TRBD1 or TRBD2 (5 bases each). Trimming removed 5 bases at V and 5 bases at J, with 15 bases between. CDR1 SGHRS and CDR2 YFSETQ come from the germline V gene. The CDR3 is 14 amino acids.

This rearrangement joins TRBV3-1 to TRBJ2-5; 9 bases agree with TRBD1. J gave up 5 bases and V 1 base, and 5 bases lay outside the gene matches. Germline CDR1 reads LGHDT; CDR2 reads YNNKEL (reference sequence). The CDR3 sequence is 15 residues long. CDR3 loop: CASSQVLGQGETQYF. Written as DNA, the CDR3 is TGTGCCAGCAGCCAAGTTTTAGGACAGGGGGAGACCCAGTACTTC.

The chain carries TRBV6-6 and TRBJ2-3; possible D gene TRBD2, 7 bases. CDR3 length: 14 residues. Germline V lookup: CDR1 MNHNY, CDR2 SVGAGI (reference sequence). The V gene lost 6 bases and the J gene lost 1 base, with 11 bases spanning the gap. The CDR3 DNA reads as TGTGCCAGCAGCCACGGGGGGCGCACAGATACGCAGTATTTT. It encodes CASSHGGRTDTQYF.

This chain uses TRBV20-1 with TRBJ2-3, with 13 bases matching TRBD2. The trim removed 6 bases at V and 3 bases at J, leaving 9 bases unmatched. CDR3 length equals 16 residues. Germline V lookup: CDR1 DFQATT, CDR2 SNEGSKA (reference sequence). The CDR3 coding sequence is TGCAGTGCCTTACCCCCGGGACTAGCGGGGACAGATACGCAGTATTTT. As protein: CSALPPGLAGTDTQYF.

This clonotype came up once. V is TRBV9 and J is TRBJ2-1, with 8 bases that match TRBD2. V shed 0 bases, J shed 4 bases, and the junction held 6 bases outside the gene matches. Germline CDR1 SGDLS, CDR2 YYNGEE. The CDR3 has 16 residues. The CDR3 here is CASSVVDGRGYNEQFF. CDR3 sequence (DNA): TGTGCCAGCAGCGTAGTGGACGGGAGGGGGTACAATGAGCAGTTCTTC.